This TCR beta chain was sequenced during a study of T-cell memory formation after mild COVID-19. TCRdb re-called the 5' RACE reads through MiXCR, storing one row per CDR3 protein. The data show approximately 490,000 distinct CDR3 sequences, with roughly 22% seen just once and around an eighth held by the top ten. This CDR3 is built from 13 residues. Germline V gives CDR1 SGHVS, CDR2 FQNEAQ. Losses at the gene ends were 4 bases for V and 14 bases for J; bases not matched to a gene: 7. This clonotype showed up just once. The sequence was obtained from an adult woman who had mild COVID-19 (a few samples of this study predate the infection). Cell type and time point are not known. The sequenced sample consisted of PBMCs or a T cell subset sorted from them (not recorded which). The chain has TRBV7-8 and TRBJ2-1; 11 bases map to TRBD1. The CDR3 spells CASSSPMGQGEFF. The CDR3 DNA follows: TGTGCCAGCAGCTCGCCCATGGGACAGGGGGAGTTCTTC.